This T cell receptor beta chain was retrieved from a study of T cell responses to AZD1222 COVID-19 vaccine. Study observations and caveats: Nearly half of unique spike-specific TCRs reportedly avoided B.1.351 and B.1.1.7 mutated regions. The number of AZD1222 recipients seropositive at baseline was only five to seven. Donors skewed white British and female; clonal diversity was possibly underestimated. Among vaccine-associated CD4 TCRs, coverage spanned spike, with dominance at 160-218 and 743-854.

The V gene's germline CDR1 is LGHDT and CDR2 YNNKEL (reference sequence). The CDR3 covers 14 residues. Trimming took 2 bases from V and 2 from J, leaving 10 bases between them. Concerning this clone: Its specificity is unknown.

Repertoires were generated with immunoSEQ multiplex PCR, while TCRdb's copy carries only in-frame clones and drops some. The data hold around 52,000 clones, with about 90% observed a single time. This chain joins TRBV3-1 (or the pseudogene TRBV3-2) and TRBJ2-7; possible D gene TRBD1, 5 bases. The receptor was derived from an adult in good health. The sequenced sample was peripheral blood, obtained on day 0 of AZD1222 vaccination. Written as DNA, the CDR3 is TGTGCCAGCAGCCAATTAACGACAGCCTACGAGCAGTACTTC. Its translation: CASSQLTTAYEQYF.